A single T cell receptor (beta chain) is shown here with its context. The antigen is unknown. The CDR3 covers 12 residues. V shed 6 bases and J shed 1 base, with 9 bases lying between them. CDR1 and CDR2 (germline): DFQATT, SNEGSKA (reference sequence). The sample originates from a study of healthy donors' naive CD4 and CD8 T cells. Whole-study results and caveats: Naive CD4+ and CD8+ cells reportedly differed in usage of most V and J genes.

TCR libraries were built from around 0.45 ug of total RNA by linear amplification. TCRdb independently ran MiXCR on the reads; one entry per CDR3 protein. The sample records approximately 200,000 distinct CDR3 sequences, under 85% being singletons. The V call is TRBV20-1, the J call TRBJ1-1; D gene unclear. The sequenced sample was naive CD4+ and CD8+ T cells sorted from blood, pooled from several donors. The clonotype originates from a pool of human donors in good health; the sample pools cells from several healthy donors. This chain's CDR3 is CSATDRNTEAFF. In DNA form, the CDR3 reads TGCAGTGCGACGGACCGGAACACTGAAGCTTTCTTT.